Each of the 8 T cell receptor beta chains below was sequenced from the same sample in a study of blood T cell repertoires in COVID-19. Here immunoSEQ multiplex PCR was the method, and the copy in TCRdb shows in-frame clones only, minus some. This sample has about 480,000 clones; approximately 90% occur once, and the top ten carry 1.5% to 2%. The sequenced sample consisted of PBMCs or T cells enriched from blood (not recorded which). Source of these receptors: a woman aged 40 to 50 who had recovered from COVID-19.

The chain is built from TRBV27 and TRBJ1-6; a weak D match, TRBD1 (6 bases). With 7 bases removed from V and 4 bases from J, the gap between germline ends came to 23 bases. The CDR3 totals 18 residues. Germline V gene lookup returns CDR1 MNHEY and CDR2 SMNVEV (reference sequence). CDR3 residues: CASTPGRGAGVYNSPLHF. The CDR3 nucleotides read TGTGCCAGCACCCCCGGCAGGGGAGCTGGGGTTTATAATTCACCCCTCCACTTT.

V gene TRBV19 combines with J gene TRBJ2-7; 7 positions agree with TRBD1. The CDR3 is made up of 14 amino acids. The ends lost 5 bases at V and 6 bases at J; junction bases unmatched: 10. Germline V gives CDR1 LNHDA, CDR2 SQIVND (reference sequence). CDR3: CASSGAGGLVEQYF. For the CDR3, the DNA is TGTGCCAGTAGTGGCGCAGGGGGTCTGGTCGAGCAGTACTTC.

CDR3 nucleotide sequence: TGTGCCAGCAGCTCCCACAGGGCTCTATCGCCCATGAACACTGAAGCTTTCTTT. Residues: CASSSHRALSPMNTEAFF. The rearrangement links TRBV11-2 to TRBJ1-1, with D maybe TRBD1 (6 bases). The length of the CDR3 is 18 residues. The germline V gene encodes CDR1 SGHAT and CDR2 FQNNGV. V lost 4 bases to trimming and J lost 0 bases, with 21 bases between them. Full variable domain (outside the CDR3, taken from reference TRBV11-2 and TRBJ1-1): EAGVAQSPRYKIIEKRQSVAFWCNPISGHATLYWYQQILGQGPKLLIQFQNNGVVDDSQLPKDRFSAERLKGVDSTLKIQPAKLEDSAVYLCASSSHRALSPMNTEAFFGQGTRLTVV.

This clone was seen only once. V gene TRBV11-3 combines with J gene TRBJ2-7; 12 bases map to TRBD2. V was clipped by 5 bases and J by 4 bases; unmatched bases: 6. The CDR3 loop spans 15 amino acids. Per the germline V gene, CDR1 is SGHNT and CDR2 is YENEEA. The CDR3 loop is CASSPRLAGEYEQYF. CDR3 DNA: TGTGCCAGCAGCCCCCGACTAGCGGGAGAGTACGAGCAGTACTTC.

This chain uses TRBV2 with TRBJ1-4; D remains ambiguous. The germline V gene encodes CDR1 SNHLY and CDR2 FYNNEI. V was cut by 8 bases and J by 5 bases, with 12 bases left in between. The CDR3 is 13 amino acids. CDR3 region: CASRRDTNEKLFF. The CDR3 region has the DNA TGTGCCAGCCGGAGGGATACAAATGAAAAACTGTTTTTT.

This chain connects TRBV7-2 to TRBJ2-3; a weak D match, TRBD2 (6 bases). Trimming pared 5 bases from V and 6 bases from J, leaving 15 bases between. The CDR3 runs 14 residues. Germline CDR1 reads SGHTA; CDR2 reads FQGNSA. The CDR3 is CASSSRRGADTQYF. CDR3 DNA sequence: TGTGCCAGCAGCAGTCGGAGGGGTGCCGATACGCAGTATTTT.

The chain is built from TRBV7-8 and TRBJ2-5, with D possibly being TRBD1 (6 bases). The germline CDR1 and CDR2 sequences are SGHVS and FQNEAQ. The V gene lost 2 bases and the J gene lost 5 bases, with 12 bases spanning the gap. CDR3 length: 14 amino acids. For the CDR3, the DNA is TGTGCCAGCAGCTTACATCACAGGGAGGAGACCCAGTACTTC. This encodes CASSLHHREETQYF. The full variable domain, in which reference TRBV7-8 and TRBJ2-5 provide the parts outside the CDR3, is GAGVSQSPRYKVAKRGQDVALRCDPISGHVSLFWYQQALGQGPEFLTYFQNEAQLDKSGLPSDRFFAERPEGSVSTLKIQRTQQEDSAVYLCASSLHHREETQYFGPGTRLLVL.

This chain connects TRBV5-8 to TRBJ2-7, with D perhaps matching TRBD2 (5 bases). Trimming removed 8 bases from V and 0 bases from J, with 15 bases in between. CDR1 is SGHTS and CDR2 is YDEGEE in the germline V gene. This CDR3 has 14 amino acids. The DNA for the CDR3 is TGTGCCAGTTCGCAGGACTCAACCTCCTACGAGCAGTACTTC. It translates to CASSQDSTSYEQYF.